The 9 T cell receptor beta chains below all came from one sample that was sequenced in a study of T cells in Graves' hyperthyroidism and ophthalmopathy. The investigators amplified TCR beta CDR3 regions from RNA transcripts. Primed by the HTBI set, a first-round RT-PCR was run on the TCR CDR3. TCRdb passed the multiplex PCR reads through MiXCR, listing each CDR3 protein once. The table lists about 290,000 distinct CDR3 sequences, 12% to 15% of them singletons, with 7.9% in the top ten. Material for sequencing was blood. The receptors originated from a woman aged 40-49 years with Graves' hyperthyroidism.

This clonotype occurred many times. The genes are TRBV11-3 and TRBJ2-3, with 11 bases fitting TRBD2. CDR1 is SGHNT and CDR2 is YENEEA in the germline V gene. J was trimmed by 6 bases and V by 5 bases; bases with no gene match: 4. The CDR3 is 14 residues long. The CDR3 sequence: CASSVSSGGDTQYF. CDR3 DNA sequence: TGTGCCAGCAGCGTATCTAGCGGGGGGGATACGCAGTATTTT.

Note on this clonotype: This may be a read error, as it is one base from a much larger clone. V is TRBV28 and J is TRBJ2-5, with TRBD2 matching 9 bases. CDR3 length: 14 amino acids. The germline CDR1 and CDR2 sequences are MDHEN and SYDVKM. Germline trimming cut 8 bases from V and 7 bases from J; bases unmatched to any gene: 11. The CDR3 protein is CASVHSGSEGTQYF. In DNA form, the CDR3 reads TGTGCCAGCGTCCATAGCGGGAGCGAAGGGACCCAGTACTTC.

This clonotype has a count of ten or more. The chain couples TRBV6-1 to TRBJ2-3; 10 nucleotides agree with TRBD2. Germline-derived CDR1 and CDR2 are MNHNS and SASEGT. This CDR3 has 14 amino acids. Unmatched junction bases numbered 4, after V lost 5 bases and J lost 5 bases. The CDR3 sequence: CASSNSGRQDTQYF. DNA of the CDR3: TGTGCCAGCAGTAATAGCGGGAGGCAAGATACGCAGTATTTT.

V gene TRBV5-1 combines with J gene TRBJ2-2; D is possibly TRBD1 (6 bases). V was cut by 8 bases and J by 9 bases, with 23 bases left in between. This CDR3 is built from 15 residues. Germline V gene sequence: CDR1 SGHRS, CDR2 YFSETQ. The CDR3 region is CASTGQLLVGRELFF. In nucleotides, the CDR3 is TGCGCCAGTACCGGACAGTTGTTGGTCGGCCGGGAGCTGTTTTTT.

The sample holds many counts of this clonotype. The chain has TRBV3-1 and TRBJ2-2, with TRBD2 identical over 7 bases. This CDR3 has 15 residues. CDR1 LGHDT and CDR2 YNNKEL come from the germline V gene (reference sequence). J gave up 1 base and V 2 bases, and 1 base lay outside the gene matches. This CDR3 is CASSQTGGNTGELFF. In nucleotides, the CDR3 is TGTGCCAGCAGCCAAACGGGAGGGAACACCGGGGAGCTGTTTTTT.

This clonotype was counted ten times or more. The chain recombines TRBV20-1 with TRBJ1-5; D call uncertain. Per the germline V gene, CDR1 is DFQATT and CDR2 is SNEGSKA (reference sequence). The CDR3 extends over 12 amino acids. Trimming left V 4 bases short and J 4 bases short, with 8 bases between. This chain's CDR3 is CSANKENQPQHF. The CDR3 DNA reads TGCAGTGCTAATAAGGAAAATCAGCCCCAGCATTTT.

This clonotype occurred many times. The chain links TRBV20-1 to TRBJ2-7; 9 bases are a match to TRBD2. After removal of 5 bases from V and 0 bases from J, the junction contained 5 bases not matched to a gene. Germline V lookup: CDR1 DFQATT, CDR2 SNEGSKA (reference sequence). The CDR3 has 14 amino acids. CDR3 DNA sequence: TGCAGTGCTGAGCTACTAGCGGGCTCCTACGAGCAGTACTTC. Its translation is CSAELLAGSYEQYF.

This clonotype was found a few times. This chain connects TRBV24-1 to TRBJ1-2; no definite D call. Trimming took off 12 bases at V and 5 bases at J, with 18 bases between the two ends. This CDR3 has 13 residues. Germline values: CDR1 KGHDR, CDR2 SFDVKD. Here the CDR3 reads CALGVFSVYGYTF. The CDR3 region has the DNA TGTGCCCTCGGGGTCTTTTCCGTTTATGGCTACACCTTC.

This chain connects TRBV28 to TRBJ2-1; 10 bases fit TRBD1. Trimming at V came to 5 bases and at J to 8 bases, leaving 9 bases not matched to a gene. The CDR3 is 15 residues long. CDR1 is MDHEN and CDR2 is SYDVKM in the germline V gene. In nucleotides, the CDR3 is TGTGCCAGCAGTGTGCACCGGACAGGGGGGGATGAGCAGTTCTTC. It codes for CASSVHRTGGDEQFF.